Here is one TCR beta chain with its context. Profiling relied on immunoSEQ multiplex PCR, and the TCRdb table lists in-frame clones only, not all of them. Of about 69,000 clones listed, approximately 88% are singletons. The sample originates from a study of technical replicates of blood from several donors. This CDR3 is 17 amino acids long. The J segment lost 4 bases and the V segment lost 4 bases, leaving 11 bases of the junction unmatched. Germline assignment: CDR1 SGHKS and CDR2 YYEKEE (reference sequence). The sequenced sample was PBMCs. This receptor was taken from a human donor in good health. Some clones in this sample may be carry-over from other donors' samples. The rearrangement links TRBV5-5 to TRBJ2-6; 7 bases line up with TRBD1. CDR3 DNA sequence: TGTGCCAGCAGCCCTTCCGACAGGGTTCTGGGGGCCAACGTCCTGACTTTC. Its translation: CASSPSDRVLGANVLTF.